This TCR beta chain was captured in a study of blood T cell repertoires in COVID-19. For the study at large: Some COVID-19 samples were acute and others convalescent; all came from the United States, Italy and Spain.

Under the authors' procedure: Cell counts per sample came from amplifying reference gene primers. The repertoire was sequenced with immunoSEQ multiplex PCR; TCRdb's copy has only in-frame clones and lacks some. From that table come the V and J calls and clone size; the DNA was used to work out D and trimming. There are roughly 140,000 clones in the sample; 86% occur only once, and around 3.3% lies in the top ten. The CDR3 runs to 14 residues. The V gene end was trimmed by 3 bases and the J gene end by 4 bases; junction bases not matched to a gene: 4. CDR1 is PRHDT and CDR2 is FYEKMQ in the germline V gene (reference sequence).

The sequenced sample was peripheral blood. The origin of this receptor is a man aged 65 to 85 with acute or convalescent COVID-19. The chain couples TRBV13 to TRBJ2-7; 9 bases fit TRBD1. The CDR3 spells CASSFRTGVYEQYF. The CDR3 bases are TGTGCCAGCAGCTTTAGGACAGGGGTTTACGAGCAGTACTTC.